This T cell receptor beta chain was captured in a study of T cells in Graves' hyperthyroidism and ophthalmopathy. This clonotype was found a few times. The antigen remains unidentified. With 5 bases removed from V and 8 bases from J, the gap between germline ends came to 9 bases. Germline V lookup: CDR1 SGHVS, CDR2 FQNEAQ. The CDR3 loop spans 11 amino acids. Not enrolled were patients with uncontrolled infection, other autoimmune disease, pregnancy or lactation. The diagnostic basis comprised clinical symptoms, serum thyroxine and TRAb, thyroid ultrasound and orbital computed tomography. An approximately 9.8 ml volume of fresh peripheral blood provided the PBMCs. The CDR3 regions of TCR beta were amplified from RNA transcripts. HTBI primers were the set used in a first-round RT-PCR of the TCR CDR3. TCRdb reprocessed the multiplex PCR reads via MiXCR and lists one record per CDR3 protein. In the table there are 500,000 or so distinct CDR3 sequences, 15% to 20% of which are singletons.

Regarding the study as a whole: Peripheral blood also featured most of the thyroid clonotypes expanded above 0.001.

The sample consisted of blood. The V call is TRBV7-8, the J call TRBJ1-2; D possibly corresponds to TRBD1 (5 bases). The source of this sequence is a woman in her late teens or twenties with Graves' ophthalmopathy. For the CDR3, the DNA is TGTGCCAGCAGCGGGGACGCCGGCTACACCTTC. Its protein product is CASSGDAGYTF.